This T cell receptor (beta chain) derives from a study of T cells after yellow fever vaccination. Study information: Low-cell-number fractions underwent preparation using SMART-Seq v4 Ultra Low Input. Study findings and constraints: Within FACS-sorted repertoires, abundant clonotypes contaminating from the bulk population could be present. Reappearance after the booster was observed for most primary-vaccination clones (96% CD4, about 86% CD8). Clonotype sharing between CD4 and CD8 compartments was small.

On this clonotype itself: Its antigen is not known.

TCRdb itself ran the 5' RACE reads through MiXCR, one entry per CDR3 protein. The sample shows 100,000 to 150,000 distinct CDR3 sequences, about 8.2% of them seen only once. CDR3 length: 13 residues. Germline lookup yields CDR1 SGHRS and CDR2 YFSETQ. V lost 0 bases and J lost 3, with 7 bases in between. This chain uses TRBV5-1 with TRBJ2-7; D not resolved. The TCR sequence derives from a man aged 18 to 29 who received the YFV17D yellow fever vaccine. This specimen was CD8+ T cells sorted from PBMCs, taken on the day of the yellow fever booster vaccination. CDR3: CASSLAPGYEQYV. DNA of the CDR3: TGCGCCAGCAGCTTGGCTCCAGGCTACGAGCAGTACGTC.